The TCR beta chain under discussion was sequenced for a study of T cell changes during pregnancy in multiple sclerosis. This clone has only one observation. Clones were sequenced by immunoSEQ multiplex PCR, and TCRdb holds only the in-frame ones, with some missing. Of 25,000 to 35,000 clones listed, approximately 90% are singletons. After removal of 2 bases from V and 4 bases from J, the junction contained 2 bases not matched to a gene. Per the germline V gene, CDR1 is SGHRS and CDR2 is YFSETQ. The CDR3 runs to 15 residues. The sequences come from CD8+ T cells from peripheral blood mononuclear cells, collected in the second trimester of pregnancy. This TCR came from a female donor with multiple sclerosis, enrolled in a pregnancy study. V is TRBV5-1 and J is TRBJ2-1; TRBD2 matches 11 bases. For the CDR3, the DNA is TGCGCCAGCAGCTTCGGGACTAGCGGATACAATGAGCAGTTCTTC. Translated: CASSFGTSGYNEQFF.